This T cell receptor (beta chain) derives from a study of cytomegalovirus exposure and HLA in healthy donors. Unrecorded immune exposures were likely, despite nominal health at sampling. V lost 2 bases, J lost 0 bases, and 11 bases lay in between. This CDR3 is built from 16 residues. Germline V gives CDR1 MNHNS, CDR2 SASEGT. About this clone: The antigen remains unidentified.

Broader study findings: Some V segments (TRBV6-2 and TRBV6-3 among them) were excluded as indistinguishable. A later analysis linked a missense DCLRE1C variant to TCR beta V- and J-gene trimming.

The study ran its PCR with 60 Vbeta and 13 Jbeta primers. This table comes from immunoSEQ multiplex PCR, and its TCRdb copy is limited to in-frame clones, with some not included. The sample has under 250,000 clones, almost 80% seen once. The TCR comes from a male donor in good health and CMV-seronegative. The genes are TRBV6-1 and TRBJ2-1, with TRBD1 as a possible D gene (5 bases). Source material: PBMCs. CDR3: CASSEYRSSSYNEQFF. The CDR3 nucleotides read TGTGCCAGCAGTGAATACAGGAGTAGCTCCTACAATGAGCAGTTCTTC.